This T cell receptor (beta chain) was captured by sequencing in a study of monozygotic twins with inflammatory bowel disease. Looked up from germline, CDR1 is SNHLY and CDR2 is FYNNEI. The CDR3 length is 12 residues. Input per TCR library consisted of 3500 ng of total RNA. After re-calling the 5' RACE reads, TCRdb lists one entry per CDR3 protein, DNA absent. The listing contains a few hundred thousand distinct CDR3 sequences. Input material: blood. The clonotype comes from a human donor with ulcerative colitis or Crohn's disease, or a healthy co-twin of an affected twin (not recorded which). The chain joins TRBV2 to TRBJ1-2; TCRdb's D gene call, TRBD1, goes unchecked for lack of DNA. The CDR3 sequence is CASSGTRSDSLF.